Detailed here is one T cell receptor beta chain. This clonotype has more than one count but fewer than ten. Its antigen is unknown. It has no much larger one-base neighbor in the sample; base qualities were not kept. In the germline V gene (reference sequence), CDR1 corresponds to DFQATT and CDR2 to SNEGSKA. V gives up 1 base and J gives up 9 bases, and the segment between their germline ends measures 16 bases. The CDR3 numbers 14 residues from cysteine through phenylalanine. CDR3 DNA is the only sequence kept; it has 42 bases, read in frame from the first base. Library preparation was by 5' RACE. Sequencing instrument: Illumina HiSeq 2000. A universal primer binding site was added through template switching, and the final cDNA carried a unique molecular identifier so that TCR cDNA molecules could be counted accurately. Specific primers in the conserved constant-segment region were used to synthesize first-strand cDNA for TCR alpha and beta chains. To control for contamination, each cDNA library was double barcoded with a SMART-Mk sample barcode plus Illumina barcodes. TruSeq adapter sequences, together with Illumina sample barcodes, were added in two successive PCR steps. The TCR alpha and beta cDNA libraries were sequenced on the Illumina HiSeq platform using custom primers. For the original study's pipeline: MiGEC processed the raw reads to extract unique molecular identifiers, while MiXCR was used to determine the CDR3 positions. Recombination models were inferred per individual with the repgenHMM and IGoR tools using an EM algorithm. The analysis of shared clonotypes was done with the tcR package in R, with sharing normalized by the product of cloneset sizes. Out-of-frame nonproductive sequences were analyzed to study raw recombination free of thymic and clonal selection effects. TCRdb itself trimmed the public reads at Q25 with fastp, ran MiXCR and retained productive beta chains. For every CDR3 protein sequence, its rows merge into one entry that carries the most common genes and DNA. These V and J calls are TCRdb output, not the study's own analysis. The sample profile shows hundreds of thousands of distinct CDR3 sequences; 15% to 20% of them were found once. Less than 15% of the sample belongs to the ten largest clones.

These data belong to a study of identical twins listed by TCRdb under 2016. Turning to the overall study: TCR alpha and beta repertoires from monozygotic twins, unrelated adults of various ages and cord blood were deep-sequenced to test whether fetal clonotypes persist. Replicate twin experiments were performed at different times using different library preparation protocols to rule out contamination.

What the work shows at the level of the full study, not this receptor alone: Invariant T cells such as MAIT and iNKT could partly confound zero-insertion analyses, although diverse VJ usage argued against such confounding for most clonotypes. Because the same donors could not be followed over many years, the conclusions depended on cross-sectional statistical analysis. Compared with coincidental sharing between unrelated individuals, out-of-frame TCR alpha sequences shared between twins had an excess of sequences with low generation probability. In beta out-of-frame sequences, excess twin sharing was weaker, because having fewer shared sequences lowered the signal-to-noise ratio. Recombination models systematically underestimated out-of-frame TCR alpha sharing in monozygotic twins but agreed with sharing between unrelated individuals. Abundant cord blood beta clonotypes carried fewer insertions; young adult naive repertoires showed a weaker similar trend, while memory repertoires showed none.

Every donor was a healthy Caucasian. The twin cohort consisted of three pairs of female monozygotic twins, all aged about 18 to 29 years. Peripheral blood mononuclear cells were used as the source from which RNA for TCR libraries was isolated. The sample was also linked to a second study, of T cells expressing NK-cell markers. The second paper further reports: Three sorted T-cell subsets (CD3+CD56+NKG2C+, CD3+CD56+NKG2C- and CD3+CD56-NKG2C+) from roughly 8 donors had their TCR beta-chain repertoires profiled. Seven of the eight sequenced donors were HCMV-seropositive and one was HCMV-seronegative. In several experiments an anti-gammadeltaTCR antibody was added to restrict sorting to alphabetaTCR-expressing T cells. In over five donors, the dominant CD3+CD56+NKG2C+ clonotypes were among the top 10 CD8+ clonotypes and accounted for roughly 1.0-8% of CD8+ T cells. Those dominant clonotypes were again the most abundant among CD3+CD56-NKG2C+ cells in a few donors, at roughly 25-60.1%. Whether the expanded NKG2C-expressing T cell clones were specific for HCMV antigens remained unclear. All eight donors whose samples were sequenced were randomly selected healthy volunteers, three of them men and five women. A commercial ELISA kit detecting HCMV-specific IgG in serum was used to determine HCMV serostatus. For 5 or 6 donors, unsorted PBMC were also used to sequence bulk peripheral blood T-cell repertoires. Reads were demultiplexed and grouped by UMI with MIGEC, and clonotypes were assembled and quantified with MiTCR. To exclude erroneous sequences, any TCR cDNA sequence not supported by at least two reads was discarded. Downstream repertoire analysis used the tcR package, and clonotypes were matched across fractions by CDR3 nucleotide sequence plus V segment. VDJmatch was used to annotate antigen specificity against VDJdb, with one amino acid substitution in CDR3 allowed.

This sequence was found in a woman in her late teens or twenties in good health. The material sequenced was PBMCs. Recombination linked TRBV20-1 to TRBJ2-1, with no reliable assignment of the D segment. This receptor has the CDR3 CSARAWSLGLEQFF. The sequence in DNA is TGCAGTGCTAGAGCGTGGAGCCTTGGGCTTGAGCAGTTCTTC.